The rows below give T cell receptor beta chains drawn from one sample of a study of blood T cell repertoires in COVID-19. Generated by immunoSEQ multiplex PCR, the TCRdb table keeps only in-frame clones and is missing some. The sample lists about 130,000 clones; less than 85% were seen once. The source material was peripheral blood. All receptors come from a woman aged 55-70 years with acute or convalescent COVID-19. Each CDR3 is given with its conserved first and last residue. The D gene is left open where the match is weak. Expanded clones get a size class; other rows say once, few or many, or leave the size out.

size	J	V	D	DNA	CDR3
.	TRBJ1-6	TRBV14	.	TGTGCCAGCAGCCAAGTAGGCGGCCACTCAAATTCACCCCTCCACTTT	CASSQVGGHSNSPLHF
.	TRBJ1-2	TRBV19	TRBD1	TGTGCCAGTAGTCCACAGGGGGCGTACGGCTACACCTTC	CASSPQGAYGYTF
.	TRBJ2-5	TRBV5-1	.	TGCGCCAGCAGCTTGGAACCAGGGCGAGAGACCCAGTACTTC	CASSLEPGRETQYF
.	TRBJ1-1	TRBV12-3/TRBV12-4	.	TGTGCCAGCAGCTTGCCCGGGAGAGCTTTCTTT	CASSLPGRAFF
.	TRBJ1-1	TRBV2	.	TGTGCCAGCAGTGAAGCCCCTCGACAGGCCACTGAAGCTTTCTTT	CASSEAPRQATEAFF
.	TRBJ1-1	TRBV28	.	TGTGCCAGCAGTTTTGGAGGGAGCCCCATGAACACTGAAGCTTTCTTT	CASSFGGSPMNTEAFF
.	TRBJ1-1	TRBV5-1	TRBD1	TGCGCCAGCAGCGCGGCAGGGGGGGAAGCTTTCTTT	CASSAAGGEAFF
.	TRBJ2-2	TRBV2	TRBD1	TGTGCCAGCGACTGGGACAGGGTCGGTACCGGGGAGCTGTTTTTT	CASDWDRVGTGELFF
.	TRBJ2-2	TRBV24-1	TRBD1	TGTGCCACCAGTGACGACAGGGGCACCGGGGAGCTGTTTTTT	CATSDDRGTGELFF
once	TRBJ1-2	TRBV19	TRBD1	TGTGCCAGTAGCCTTGGAGGGGGCTCGAGCAGTTATGGCTACACCTTC	CASSLGGGSSSYGYTF
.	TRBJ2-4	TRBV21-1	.	TGTGCCAGCAGCAAAGGATCCAGGGAAAGTAAAAACATTCAGTACTTC	CASSKGSRESKNIQYF
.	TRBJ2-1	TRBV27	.	TGTGCCAGCAGTCCCTGGAGCTCCTACAATGAGCAGTTCTTC	CASSPWSSYNEQFF
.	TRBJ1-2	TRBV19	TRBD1	TGTGCCAGTAGTCGGGACAGGAGCCTCTATGGCTACACCTTC	CASSRDRSLYGYTF
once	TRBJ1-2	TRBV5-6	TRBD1	TGTGCCAGCAGCTTGCAGGGGGCGGACTATGGCTACACCTTC	CASSLQGADYGYTF
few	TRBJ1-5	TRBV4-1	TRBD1	TGCGCCAGCAGCCAACTCCCGGGACAGGGCATCATCAATCAGCCCCAGCATTTT	CASSQLPGQGIINQPQHF
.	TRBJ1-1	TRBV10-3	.	TGTGCCATCAGTGAGTCGATTCAAAGCAGGGCTTTCTTT	CAISESIQSRAFF
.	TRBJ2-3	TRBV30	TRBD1	TGTGCCTGGAGTAAGGGACAGCTCACAGATACGCAGTATTTT	CAWSKGQLTDTQYF
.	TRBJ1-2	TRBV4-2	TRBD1	TGTGCCAGCAGCCAAGCTACGACACAGGGGGTAGAATATGGCTACACCTTC	CASSQATTQGVEYGYTF
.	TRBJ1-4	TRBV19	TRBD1	TGTGCCAGTAGGACCGGGACAGGGGCAGGAGAGAATGAAAAACTGTTTTTT	CASRTGTGAGENEKLFF
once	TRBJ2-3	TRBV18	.	TGTGCCAGCTCTCCCTATGCAGATACGCAGTATTTT	CASSPYADTQYF
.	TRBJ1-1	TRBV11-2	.	TGTGCCAGCAGCTCCTCAAGCGAAGCTTTCTTT	CASSSSSEAFF
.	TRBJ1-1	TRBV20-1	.	TGCAGTGCCCGAATAGTTCCTGAAGCTTTCTTT	CSARIVPEAFF
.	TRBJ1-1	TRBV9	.	TGTGCCAGCAGCGTAGGCGACAGGAACACTGAAGCTTTCTTT	CASSVGDRNTEAFF
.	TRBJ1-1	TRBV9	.	TGTGCCAGCAGCGTAGTTTTAAACACTGAAGCTTTCTTT	CASSVVLNTEAFF
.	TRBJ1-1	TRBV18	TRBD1	TGTGCCAGCTCCCCCCAGGGGGGCACTGAAGCTTTCTTT	CASSPQGGTEAFF
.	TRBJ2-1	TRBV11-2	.	TGTGCCAGCAGCTCGACTCAGGGGATCAGCTCCTACAATGAGCAGTTCTTC	CASSSTQGISSYNEQFF
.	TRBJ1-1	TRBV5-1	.	TGCGCCAGCAGCTTGCGGGGGGCGACGTTTACTGAAGCTTTCTTT	CASSLRGATFTEAFF
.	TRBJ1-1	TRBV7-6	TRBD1	TGTGCCAGCAGCTTACAGGGGGCGCAAACTGAAGCTTTCTTT	CASSLQGAQTEAFF
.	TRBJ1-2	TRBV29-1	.	TGCAGCGTGGCCCCCTCGGGGGGCATCTATGGCTACACCTTC	CSVAPSGGIYGYTF
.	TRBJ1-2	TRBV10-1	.	TGCGCCAGCTCCCGGACAGCTTACTATGGCTACACCTTC	CASSRTAYYGYTF
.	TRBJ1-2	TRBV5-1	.	TGCGCCAGCAGCTTGGCCGGGGGGACCGTCTATGGCTACACCTTC	CASSLAGGTVYGYTF
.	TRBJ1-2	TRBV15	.	TGTGCCACCAGCAGGGAACCGGGAGGATTTCTAGGAGGTATCACTCACTATGGCTACACCTTC	CATSREPGGFLGGITHYGYTF
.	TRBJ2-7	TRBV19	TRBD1	TGTGCCACCAAGACAGGGAATAGTTACGAGCAGTACTTC	CATKTGNSYEQYF
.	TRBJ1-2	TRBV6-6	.	TGTGCCAGCAGTTACTCGATCGGGGAATTGGGCTACACCTTC	CASSYSIGELGYTF
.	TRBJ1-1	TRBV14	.	TGTGCCAGCAGTCCGGACATCGTGAACACTGAAGCTTTCTTT	CASSPDIVNTEAFF
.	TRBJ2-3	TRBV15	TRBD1	TGTGCCACCACGCGCCGGCAGGGACAGGGGGCAGATACGCAGTATTTT	CATTRRQGQGADTQYF
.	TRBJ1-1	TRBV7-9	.	TGTGCCAGCAGGGAGGACACTGAAGCTTTCTTT	CASREDTEAFF
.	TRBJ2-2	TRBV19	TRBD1	TGTGCCAGTAGTACCCCGTCGCCGGAACAGGGGGCATTCCCGAACACCGGGGAGCTGTTTTTT	CASSTPSPEQGAFPNTGELFF
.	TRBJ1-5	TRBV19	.	TGTGCCAGCCAGGCTGATGGCGGACAGTCGTTGAGCAATCAGCCCCAGCATTTT	CASQADGGQSLSNQPQHF
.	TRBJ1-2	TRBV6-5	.	TGTGCCACCCTCTCTCTTATGAGCCTCTATGGCTACACCTTC	CATLSLMSLYGYTF
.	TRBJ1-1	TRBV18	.	TGTGCCAGCTCACCACGGGACGGGGGAAACACTGAAGCTTTCTTT	CASSPRDGGNTEAFF
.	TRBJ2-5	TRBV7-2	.	TGTGCCAGCAGTAACGGGGGAACGTACCAAGAGACCCAGTACTTC	CASSNGGTYQETQYF
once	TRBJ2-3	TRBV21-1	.	TGTGCCAGCAGCAATGGTGGGACAGGGTACACAGATACGCAGTATTTT	CASSNGGTGYTDTQYF
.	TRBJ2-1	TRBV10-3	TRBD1	TGTGCCATCAGCTGGGACAGGGGAGGCAATGAGCAGTTCTTC	CAISWDRGGNEQFF
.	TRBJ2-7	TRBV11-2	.	TGTGCCAGCAGCCCGACTACAAACTACGAGCAGTACTTC	CASSPTTNYEQYF
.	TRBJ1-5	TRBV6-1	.	TGTGCCAGCAGTGAAGCGTGGGCGGCGATATACCGGGATAGCAATCAGCCCCAGCATTTT	CASSEAWAAIYRDSNQPQHF
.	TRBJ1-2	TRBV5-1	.	TGCGCCAGCAGTCCGGACTCGGTGAACTATGGCTACACCTTC	CASSPDSVNYGYTF
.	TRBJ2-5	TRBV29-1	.	TGCAGCGTTGACCGCGGTCGGGAGACCCAGTACTTC	CSVDRGRETQYF
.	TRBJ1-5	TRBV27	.	TGTGCCAGCAGTTTATGGGCATCGAGCCAGCCCCAGCATTTT	CASSLWASSQPQHF
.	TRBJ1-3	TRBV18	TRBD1	TGTGCCAGCGACAGGGGGCCCTCTGGAAACACCATATATTTT	CASDRGPSGNTIYF